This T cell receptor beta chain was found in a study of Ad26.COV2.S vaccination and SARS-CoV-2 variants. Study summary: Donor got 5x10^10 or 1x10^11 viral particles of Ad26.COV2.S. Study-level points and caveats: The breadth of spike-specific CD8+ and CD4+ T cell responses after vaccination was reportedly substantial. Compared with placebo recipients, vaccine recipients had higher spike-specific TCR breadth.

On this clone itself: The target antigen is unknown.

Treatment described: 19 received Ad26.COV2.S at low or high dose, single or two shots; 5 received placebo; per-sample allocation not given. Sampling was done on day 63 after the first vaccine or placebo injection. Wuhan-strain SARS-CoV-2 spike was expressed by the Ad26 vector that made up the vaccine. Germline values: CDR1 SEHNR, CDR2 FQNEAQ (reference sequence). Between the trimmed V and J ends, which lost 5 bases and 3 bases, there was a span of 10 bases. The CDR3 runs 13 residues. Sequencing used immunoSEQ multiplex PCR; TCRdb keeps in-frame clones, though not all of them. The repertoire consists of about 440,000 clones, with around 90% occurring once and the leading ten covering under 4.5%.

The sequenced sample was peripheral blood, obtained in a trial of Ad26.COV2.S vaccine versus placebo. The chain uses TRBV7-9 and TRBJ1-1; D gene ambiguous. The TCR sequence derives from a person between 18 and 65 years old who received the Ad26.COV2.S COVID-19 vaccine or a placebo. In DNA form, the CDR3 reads TGTGCCAGCAGCCCCACTAGGGACACTGAAGCTTTCTTT. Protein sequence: CASSPTRDTEAFF.